This T cell receptor beta chain is drawn from a study of OX40 agonist ivuxolimab in advanced cancers. Study-level information: Patients were dosed with the agonistic anti-OX40 (CD134) antibody ivuxolimab.

With regard to this clone: Its cognate antigen is unknown.

Overall study results and limits: Partial responders at 0.1-3.0 mg/kg showed near-lowest clonal expansion. Expanded peripheral T cells had an undetermined antigen specificity. On average, CD8+ T cells showed a greater number of expanded clones than CD4+.

This table comes from immunoSEQ multiplex PCR, and its TCRdb copy is limited to in-frame clones, with some not included. The sample has tens of thousands of clones; around 85% are singletons. With V trimmed by 6 bases and J by 3 bases, 8 bases remained unmatched. This CDR3 has 15 residues. The germline gives CDR1 MDHEN, CDR2 SYDVKM. This sample comprised CD4+ or CD8+ T cells sorted from blood, obtained in a trial of the OX40 agonist ivuxolimab. This TCR was sampled from an adult with an advanced solid tumor such as melanoma, head and neck, liver or kidney cancer. The rearrangement uses TRBV28 and TRBJ2-7, with 10 bases matching TRBD1. The CDR3 nucleotides are TGTGCCAGCAGACCAGGGGGACAGGGGATCTACGAGCAGTACTTC. Translation gives CASRPGGQGIYEQYF.